The entry below describes one T cell receptor beta chain. This entry comes from a study of blood T cell repertoires in COVID-19. Study overall: Acute-phase and convalescent COVID-19 samples originated in the United States, Italy and Spain. Sample material is recorded as cDNA or gDNA derived from T cells, B-cell-depleted T cells, or PBMCs.

Grouping used clinical history reported by participants in a survey and questionnaire. In the original analysis: Estimates of nucleated cell counts were drawn from the amplification of reference gene primers. TCRdb's copy holds only in-frame clones and misses some; the assay was immunoSEQ multiplex PCR. D and trimming were read from the DNA, whereas the V and J calls and clone size are those reported in that table. The sample consists of about 430,000 clones, about 88% of them appearing once. The clonotype comes from a woman between 18 and 30 years old who had been exposed to COVID-19. Material for sequencing was PBMCs or T cells enriched from blood (not recorded which).

The CDR3 DNA reads TGTGCCAGCAGCCCGGACATTTCCTACGAGCAGTACTTC. Its protein is CASSPDISYEQYF. This chain uses TRBV28 with TRBJ2-7, with TRBD1 as a possible D gene (5 bases). The CDR3 extends over 13 amino acids. The germline CDR1 and CDR2 sequences are MDHEN and SYDVKM. Trimming removed 6 bases at V and 1 base at J, with 10 bases between.